This record concerns one T cell receptor beta chain sequence. The antigen remains undetermined. The treatment is: oral pan-JAK inhibitor, 5-10 mg twice daily. The sequencing template was cDNA reverse transcribed from extracted RNA. Libraries were prepared by immunoSEQ multiplex PCR; TCRdb keeps only in-frame clonotypes and omits some of them. This table holds about 220,000 clones, more than 45% found once. The germline V gene has CDR1 SGHRS and CDR2 YFSETQ. V dropped 6 bases and J dropped 3; count of bases not matched to a gene: 7. CDR3 length equals 15 residues. This sample was included in a study of CD8+ T cells in alopecia areata. Study-level results: A large proportion of expanded lesional clones were detected persisting in scalp and blood during tofacitinib. Compared with mice, patients displayed less clear TCR sharing, possibly for HLA-related reasons.

The chain couples TRBV5-1 to TRBJ2-2, with TRBD1 identical over 8 bases. This TCR derives from a human donor with alopecia areata. The starting material was CD4+ T cells sorted from blood, obtained at week 4, from a patient treated with tofacitinib. CDR3: CASTDRDFDTGELFF. The DNA of the CDR3 is TGCGCCAGCACGGACAGGGATTTTGACACCGGGGAGCTGTTTTTT. Full variable domain (outside the CDR3, taken from reference TRBV5-1 and TRBJ2-2): KAGVTQTPRYLIKTRGQQVTLSCSPISGHRSVSWYQQTPGQGLQFLFEYFSETQRNKGNFPGRFSGRQFSNSRSEMNVSTLELGDSALYLCASTDRDFDTGELFFGEGSRLTVL.